Reported below is one T cell receptor beta chain. The antigen is not known. In a multiplex PCR, 32 V and 13 J primers amplified TCR beta CDR3. TCRdb independently ran MiXCR on the multiplex PCR reads; one entry per CDR3 protein. This table has roughly 4,700 distinct CDR3 sequences, roughly 35% appearing once. Template input, which was bulk tumor genomic DNA, totaled roughly 590 ng per sample. The authors collected several far-apart biopsies from each primary tumor during surgery. Patients had untreated, newly diagnosed non-small cell lung cancer and underwent curative surgery. Donors were newly diagnosed non-small cell lung cancer patients having surgery with curative intent. This sample is part of a study of immune heterogeneity within non-small cell lung tumors. Across the study: In total, the tumors were 4 squamous cell carcinomas, roughly 10 non-squamous carcinomas and 1 not otherwise specified. The study's findings and limits: Local tumor mutational burden, with an R of around 0.37, correlated moderately but significantly with local T-cell clonality.

Germline values: CDR1 MNHNS, CDR2 SASEGT. The CDR3 is 13 amino acids. Trimming removed 3 bases at V and 4 bases at J, with 9 bases between. The specimen was lung tumor tissue. The genes are TRBV6-1 and TRBJ1-2; D is uncertain. The sequence was collected from a woman in her forties or fifties with non-small cell lung cancer. The CDR3 sequence: CASSEGFSYGYTF. Here the CDR3 DNA reads TGTGCCAGCAGTGAGGGCTTCAGCTATGGCTACACCTTC.